This entry features one T cell receptor beta chain sequence. These data belong to a study of shared clonotypes between healthy human individuals. V was pared by 5 bases and J by 2 bases, with 11 bases of the junction left unmatched. Germline CDR1 and CDR2: SGHVS and FNYEAQ. The CDR3 totals 16 residues. Data came from immunoSEQ multiplex PCR; TCRdb stores just in-frame clones and leaves some out. Of 2 million to 2.5 million clones listed, under 95% are singletons. V usage is TRBV7-6 and J usage is TRBJ2-7; 8 bases are a match to TRBD2. The sequenced sample consisted of naive CD4+ T cells from PBMCs. The sample's subset: CD45RA+ positively selected. The origin of this receptor is a man between 18 and 35 years old in good health. Some clones in this sample may be carry-over from other donors' samples. CDR3 region: CASSPSSLADTYEQYF. The DNA of the CDR3 is TGTGCCAGCAGCCCCTCCTCACTAGCGGATACCTACGAGCAGTACTTC.